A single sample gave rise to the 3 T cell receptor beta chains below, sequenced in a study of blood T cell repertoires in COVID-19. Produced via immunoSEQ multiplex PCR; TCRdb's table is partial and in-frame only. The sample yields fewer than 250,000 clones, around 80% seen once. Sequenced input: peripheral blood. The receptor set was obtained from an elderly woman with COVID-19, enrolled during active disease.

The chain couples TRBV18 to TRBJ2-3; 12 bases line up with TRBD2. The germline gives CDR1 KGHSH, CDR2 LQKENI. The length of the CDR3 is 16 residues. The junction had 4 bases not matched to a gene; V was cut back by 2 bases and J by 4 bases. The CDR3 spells CASSPFSSGGADTQYF. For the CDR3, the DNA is TGTGCCAGCTCACCATTTTCTAGCGGGGGGGCAGATACGCAGTATTTT. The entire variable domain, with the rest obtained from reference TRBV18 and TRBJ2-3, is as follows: NAGVMQNPRHLVRRRGQEARLRCSPMKGHSHVYWYRQLPEEGLKFMVYLQKENIIDESGMPKERFSAEFPKEGPSILRIQQVVRGDSAAYFCASSPFSSGGADTQYFGPGTRLTVL.

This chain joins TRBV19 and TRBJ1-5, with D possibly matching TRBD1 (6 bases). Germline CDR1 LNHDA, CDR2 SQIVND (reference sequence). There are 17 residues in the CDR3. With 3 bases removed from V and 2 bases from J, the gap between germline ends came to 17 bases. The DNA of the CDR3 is TGTGCCAGTAGTATGGGGGACACAGGGTTGGGCAATCAGCCCCAGCATTTT. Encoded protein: CASSMGDTGLGNQPQHF. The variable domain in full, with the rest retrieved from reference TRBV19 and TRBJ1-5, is DGGITQSPKYLFRKEGQNVTLSCEQNLNHDAMYWYRQDPGQGLRLIYYSQIVNDFQKGDIAEGYSVSREKKESFPLTVTSAQKNPTAFYLCASSMGDTGLGNQPQHFGDGTRLSIL.

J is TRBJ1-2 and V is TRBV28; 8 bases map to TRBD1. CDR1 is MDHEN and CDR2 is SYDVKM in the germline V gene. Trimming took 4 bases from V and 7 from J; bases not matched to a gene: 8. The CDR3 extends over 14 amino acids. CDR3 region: CASSSPAGGVGYTF. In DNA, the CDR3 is TGTGCCAGCAGTTCCCCGGCAGGGGGCGTTGGCTACACCTTC.